This is a list of T cell receptor beta chains from one sample in a study of early stage breast cancer tumors. TCRdb's table, derived via immunoSEQ multiplex PCR, lists solely in-frame clones and lacks some. The repertoire holds tens of thousands of clones, with approximately 80% as singletons. Sequencing input: blood. All receptors derive from a person aged 60 to 70 with breast cancer. Both conserved end residues are part of each CDR3. D genes are given only for firm matches. Expanded clones are given a class, and other clones once, few, many or no size at all.

D,J,size,V,DNA,CDR3
-,TRBJ1-2,-,TRBV2,TGTGCCAGCAGTGAGTTAGGGAACTATGGCTACACCTTC,CASSELGNYGYTF
TRBD1,TRBJ1-1,-,TRBV19,TGTGCCAGTAGTATTGGGCAGGGGGCCGAGGAAGCTTTCTTT,CASSIGQGAEEAFF
TRBD2,TRBJ2-1,once,TRBV7-8,TGTGCCAGCAGCTTAGGGCGATTAGCGGGGACCAATGAGCAGTTCTTC,CASSLGRLAGTNEQFF
-,TRBJ1-1,once,TRBV7-9,TGTGCCAGCGGAAAAGAAAGCGAAGCTTTCTTT,CASGKESEAFF
TRBD1,TRBJ1-2,-,TRBV6-1,TGTGCCAGCAGTGCGTCGGGACAGGGTGCGTGGGGCTACACCTTC,CASSASGQGAWGYTF
-,TRBJ2-3,-,TRBV6-4,TGTGCCAGCAGCCCCCTGACCAGAGACACAGATACGCAGTATTTT,CASSPLTRDTDTQYF
-,TRBJ1-5,medium-sized,TRBV5-6,TGTGCCAGCAGCTTGGTTGGGGGCTACAATCAGCCCCAGCATTTT,CASSLVGGYNQPQHF
-,TRBJ1-3,-,TRBV5-4,TGTGCCAGCAGCTTGGCAGGGGATGGAAACACCATATATTTT,CASSLAGDGNTIYF
TRBD1,TRBJ1-2,-,TRBV14,TGTGCCAGCAGCAACGGACAGGGGGCTACTAACTATGGCTACACCTTC,CASSNGQGATNYGYTF
TRBD1,TRBJ1-1,-,TRBV19,TGTGCCAGTAGTATAAGAGGGACAGAGAACACTGAAGCTTTCTTT,CASSIRGTENTEAFF
TRBD2,TRBJ2-5,-,TRBV5-1,TGCGCCAGCAGCTTGGGTAGCGGGAGTTTTGGGGAGACCCAGTACTTC,CASSLGSGSFGETQYF
-,TRBJ2-7,-,TRBV4-2,TGTGCCAGCAGCCAAGCGCAGGGGTACGAGCAGTACTTC,CASSQAQGYEQYF
-,TRBJ2-7,-,TRBV18,TGTGCCAGCTCACCAGTAAAGGATAGGCACGAGCAGTACTTC,CASSPVKDRHEQYF
-,TRBJ1-2,-,TRBV6-1,TGTGCCAGCAGTGCGGGGGCAGCTAACTATGGCTACACCTTC,CASSAGAANYGYTF
-,TRBJ2-7,-,TRBV5-5,TGTGCCAGCAGCCGAGAGGGCGAGCAGTACTTC,CASSREGEQYF
-,TRBJ1-6,-,TRBV11-2,TGTGCCAGCAGCTTAGCGCCCGGGTTCAACTCACCCCTCCACTTT,CASSLAPGFNSPLHF
TRBD2,TRBJ2-1,-,TRBV11-2,TGTGCCAGCAGCTTCAATAGCGGGGGGTTTTACAATGAGCAGTTCTTC,CASSFNSGGFYNEQFF
TRBD2,TRBJ2-2,once,TRBV7-9,TGTGCCAGCAGCTCTACTAGCGCGAACACCGGGGAGCTGTTTTTT,CASSSTSANTGELFF
-,TRBJ1-2,-,TRBV19,TGTGCCAGTAGTAACGAGCTAATGGTTTTTTATGGCTACACCTTC,CASSNELMVFYGYTF
-,TRBJ2-2,-,TRBV11-2,TGTGCCAGCAGCTTAGGGTACACCGGGGAGCTGTTTTTT,CASSLGYTGELFF
TRBD2,TRBJ2-5,-,TRBV5-1,TGCGCCAGCAGCACCGGACTAGCGAGCGGGATCGTACAAGAGACCCAGTACTTC,CASSTGLASGIVQETQYF
-,TRBJ2-7,-,TRBV30,TGTGCCTGGAGTAGAGGGCGCGAGCAGTACTTC,CAWSRGREQYF
TRBD2,TRBJ2-7,-,TRBV7-2,TGTGCCAGCAGCTTAGCGCTGCGGGGGTCTGCCTACGAGCAGTACTTC,CASSLALRGSAYEQYF
-,TRBJ2-1,-,TRBV5-4,TGTGCCAGCAGCGTGACAGGTCGGGACAATGAGCAGTTCTTC,CASSVTGRDNEQFF
-,TRBJ1-5,-,TRBV6-1,TGTGCCAGCAGTGAATTCCGTGGTCAGCCCCAGCATTTT,CASSEFRGQPQHF
-,TRBJ2-1,-,TRBV5-1,TGCGCCAGCAGCACCACAGGGCATGAGCAGTTCTTC,CASSTTGHEQFF
TRBD1,TRBJ1-5,-,TRBV15,TGTGCCACCAGCAGAGATAGGTGGCGGACAGGGTGGGGCGGGGGGCCCCAGCATTTT,CATSRDRWRTGWGGGPQHF
-,TRBJ2-5,-,TRBV5-1,TGCGCCAGCAGCTTGGCAGGGGCGGCGGAGACCCAGTACTTC,CASSLAGAAETQYF
-,TRBJ2-7,-,TRBV5-4,TGTGCCAGCAGCTTTCAGGGCGCTTCCTACGAGCAGTACTTC,CASSFQGASYEQYF
-,TRBJ1-1,-,TRBV5-8,TGTGCCAGCAGCTTAATTGGGGCCAGGGAGAACACTGAAGCTTTCTTT,CASSLIGARENTEAFF
TRBD1,TRBJ2-7,once,TRBV6-1,TGTGCCAGCAGTGAATTAGGGGGCGCGGACGAGCAGTACTTC,CASSELGGADEQYF
-,TRBJ1-5,-,TRBV7-8,TGTGCCAGCAGCTTAAGGGAGAGCAATCAGCCCCAGCATTTT,CASSLRESNQPQHF
TRBD2,TRBJ2-3,-,TRBV27,TGTGCCAGCAGTGGACTAGCGGGAGCTAGCACAGATACGCAGTATTTT,CASSGLAGASTDTQYF
-,TRBJ1-1,-,TRBV4-2,TGTGCCAGCAGCCAAGATACGACACTGATCACTGAAGCTTTCTTT,CASSQDTTLITEAFF
TRBD1,TRBJ1-2,once,TRBV5-6,TGTGCCAGCAGCCTCGACAGGGGCGGAGGCTACACCTTC,CASSLDRGGGYTF
TRBD2,TRBJ2-3,-,TRBV5-1,TGCGCCAGCAGCTTGGCCGGGACTAGCGGGGGGGCCGGGACCTTCACAGATACGCAGTATTTT,CASSLAGTSGGAGTFTDTQYF
-,TRBJ1-4,once,TRBV6-1,TGTGCCAGCAGAACGGGGCCGGGAGAAAAACTGTTTTTT,CASRTGPGEKLFF
-,TRBJ1-1,-,TRBV7-2,TGTGCCAGCAGCTTAGGTCAGCACACTGAAGCTTTCTTT,CASSLGQHTEAFF
-,TRBJ1-3,-,TRBV5-6,TGTGCCAGCACCTCTCGGTGGGTCTCTGGAAACACCATATATTTT,CASTSRWVSGNTIYF
TRBD1,TRBJ1-1,-,TRBV7-3,TGTGCCAGCAGCCAGGGGGCGGGTACTGAAGCTTTCTTT,CASSQGAGTEAFF
-,TRBJ1-3,-,TRBV5-4,TGTGCCAGCAGCTTGGGGGGTGCTGGAAACACCATATATTTT,CASSLGGAGNTIYF
-,TRBJ2-2,-,TRBV19,TGTGCCAGTAGTTTCGGGGGGAACACCGGGGAGCTGTTTTTT,CASSFGGNTGELFF
-,TRBJ1-4,-,TRBV29-1,TGCAGCGCTGGCTGGGGGTATGAAAAACTGTTTTTT,CSAGWGYEKLFF
TRBD2,TRBJ2-1,-,TRBV30,TGTGCCTGGAGTGCCAGCTGGCGCGGGGGGGGCTCCTACAATGAGCAGTTCTTC,CAWSASWRGGGSYNEQFF
-,TRBJ2-7,-,TRBV9,TGTGCCAGCAGCGTAGGGGCACTTAGTAGCTACGAGCAGTACTTC,CASSVGALSSYEQYF
-,TRBJ2-2,-,TRBV5-1,TGCGCCAGCAGCTGGGCTAGCGACCCTAGCACCGGGGAGCTGTTTTTT,CASSWASDPSTGELFF
-,TRBJ2-7,-,TRBV4-1,TGCGCCAGCAGCCTGGCGGACGCGTCCTACGAGCAGTACTTC,CASSLADASYEQYF
-,TRBJ1-1,-,TRBV23-1,TGCGCCAGCAGTCGGACAGCCAACGTGTCTTTCTTT,CASSRTANVSFF
-,TRBJ1-5,-,TRBV6-1,TGTGCCAGCAGTGACTGGGTCCGCAATCAGCCCCAGCATTTT,CASSDWVRNQPQHF
TRBD1,TRBJ2-7,-,TRBV5-1,TGCGCCAGCAGCTCCCGACAGGGGTACGAGCAGTACTTC,CASSSRQGYEQYF
TRBD1,TRBJ1-5,-,TRBV11-2,TGTGCCAGCAGCGGGACAGGGAGAAATCAGCCCCAGCATTTT,CASSGTGRNQPQHF
TRBD2,TRBJ2-7,-,TRBV6-1,TGTGCCAGCAGCCAAGAGACTAGCCAAACCTACGAGCAGTACTTC,CASSQETSQTYEQYF
-,TRBJ1-5,few,TRBV5-5,TGTGCCAGCTCACGTCAGGGGTCGAGCAATCAGCCCCAGCATTTT,CASSRQGSSNQPQHF
-,TRBJ1-2,-,TRBV14,TGTGCCAGCAGCCAAGGTTCTAAGGATTACTATGGCTACACCTTC,CASSQGSKDYYGYTF